The 21 T cell receptor beta chains in this list originate from one sample, sequenced in a study of long-term antiretroviral therapy in people with HIV (dated by TCRdb to about 2022). Sequencing of the TRB variable region was done with the immunoSEQ hsTCRB v3.0 assay at survey level resolution. In its TCRdb copy, this immuneACCESS table keeps in-frame sequences only and misses some clones. Where compared with another copy, unresolved V genes explain less than half of these, and the others have no known cause. The sample table contains about 25,000 clones; only one count was recorded for approximately 73% of them. The biggest ten clones account for over 4% of the sample. Sequencing used unsorted PBMCs, obtained 0.5 years after starting antiretroviral therapy. Receptor source: a woman between 35 and 50 years old with HIV.

The chain uses TRBV5-5 and TRBJ1-5; D not resolved. Trimming pared 4 bases from V and 11 bases from J, leaving 22 bases between. This CDR3 spans 15 amino acids. Germline V gives CDR1 SGHKS, CDR2 YYEKEE (reference sequence). In DNA form, the CDR3 reads TGTGCCAGCAGCGGGCACTCGGACGGTTTTGGGTCCCAGCATTTT. This gives the protein CASSGHSDGFGSQHF.

The chain carries TRBV5-4 and TRBJ2-7, with TRBD1 as a possible D gene (6 bases). Between the trimmed V and J ends, which lost 4 bases and 3 bases, there was a span of 11 bases. This CDR3 is 13 amino acids long. Per the germline V gene, CDR1 is SGHNT and CDR2 is YYREEE (reference sequence). The CDR3 DNA is TGTGCCAGCAGCCCCCGGGGACACTACGAGCAGTACTTC. The encoded protein is CASSPRGHYEQYF.

The V gene is TRBV4-1, the J gene TRBJ1-1; TRBD1 agrees at 7 bases. The J segment lost 6 bases and the V segment lost 1 base, leaving 11 bases of the junction unmatched. The CDR3 totals 16 residues. Germline V lookup: CDR1 MGHRA, CDR2 YSYEKL. CDR3 residues: CASSQGQGGNYPEAFF. The CDR3 region has the DNA TGCGCCAGCAGCCAAGGGCAGGGGGGTAATTATCCTGAAGCTTTCTTT.

This chain uses TRBV19 with TRBJ1-2, with D possibly matching TRBD1 (5 bases). Germline V gives CDR1 LNHDA, CDR2 SQIVND (reference sequence). Between the trimmed V and J ends, which lost 4 bases and 4 bases, there was a span of 10 bases. This CDR3 contains 13 residues. The chain's CDR3 is CASSTGMGYGYTF. The CDR3, as DNA: TGTGCCAGTAGTACAGGGATGGGCTATGGCTACACCTTC.

There are a few counts of this clone. The chain couples TRBV6-1 to TRBJ1-6; perhaps TRBD1 as D (6 bases). The CDR3 extends over 14 amino acids. The V gene's germline CDR1 is MNHNS and CDR2 SASEGT. Trimming pared 7 bases from V and 8 bases from J, leaving 15 bases between. The CDR3 DNA sequence: TGTGCCAGCACTCGACAGGCTTCCTATTCACCCCTCCACTTT. Amino acid sequence: CASTRQASYSPLHF.

The genes are TRBV19 and TRBJ1-5, with 8 positions matching TRBD1. Per the germline V gene, CDR1 is LNHDA and CDR2 is SQIVND (reference sequence). The length of the CDR3 is 16 residues. V shed 3 bases and J 5 bases; nucleotides not matched to a gene: 9. The chain's CDR3 is CASSMGSSGGYQPQHF. The CDR3 DNA follows: TGTGCCAGTAGTATGGGGTCTTCAGGGGGCTATCAGCCCCAGCATTTT.

The table lists this clone with a few counts. The chain employs TRBV4-3 and TRBJ1-6; no clear D gene. This CDR3 is built from 16 residues. Germline V CDR1 and CDR2: LGHNA, YSLEER. The V end lost 0 bases, the J end lost 6 bases, and 12 bases lay between the germline ends. In nucleotides, the CDR3 is TGCGCCAGCAGCCAAGAGTGGGCGTTGGTTAATTCACCCCTCCACTTT. Amino acid sequence: CASSQEWALVNSPLHF.

The chain employs TRBV9 and TRBJ2-7; D is uncertain. Germline values: CDR1 SGDLS, CDR2 YYNGEE. Trimming took 0 bases from V and 0 from J, leaving 10 bases between them. The CDR3 sequence is 15 residues long. The CDR3 coding sequence is TGTGCCAGCAGCGTAGAGGCAGACCCCTCCTACGAGCAGTACTTC. Its translation: CASSVEADPSYEQYF. Using reference TRBV9 and TRBJ2-7 for the parts outside the CDR3, the full variable domain is DSGVTQTPKHLITATGQRVTLRCSPRSGDLSVYWYQQSLDQGLQFLIQYYNGEERAKGNILERFSAQQFPDLHSELNLSSLELGDSALYFCASSVEADPSYEQYFGPGTRLTVT.

The rearrangement links TRBV6-1 to TRBJ1-1; 8 bases agree with TRBD1. The trim removed 6 bases at V and 4 bases at J, leaving 10 bases unmatched. CDR1 MNHNS and CDR2 SASEGT come from the germline V gene. The CDR3 totals 15 residues. CDR3 DNA: TGTGCCAGCAGGCGAGGACAGGGCGGGAGCACTGAAGCTTTCTTT. Its translation: CASRRGQGGSTEAFF.

For the CDR3, the DNA is TGTGCCAGCAGTTTACTGTTGGGCAATGAAAAACTGTTTTTT. It translates to CASSLLLGNEKLFF. The chain joins TRBV27 to TRBJ1-4; D gene unclear. The V end was cut by 2 bases, the J end by 5 bases, with 9 bases between. In germline, CDR1 is MNHEY, CDR2 SMNVEV (reference sequence). The CDR3 consists of 14 residues.

This chain uses TRBV14 with TRBJ2-3; a possible D gene is TRBD1 (6 bases). The CDR3 has 15 amino acids. CDR1 is SGHDN and CDR2 is FVKESK in the germline V gene. With 2 bases removed from V and 2 bases from J, the gap between germline ends came to 11 bases. CDR3 nucleotide sequence: TGTGCCAGCAGCCAACCACAGGGATCCACAGATACGCAGTATTTT. It specifies CASSQPQGSTDTQYF.

This clone has just a few counts. CDR3 sequence: CATSPGQGVNTEAFF. The CDR3 DNA reads as TGTGCCACCAGCCCAGGACAGGGCGTGAACACTGAAGCTTTCTTT. The J gene is TRBJ1-1, the V gene TRBV15; TRBD1 aligns across 8 bases. CDR3 length: 15 amino acids. The ends lost 5 bases at V and 0 bases at J; junction bases unmatched: 5. In germline, CDR1 is LNHNV, CDR2 YYDKDF (reference sequence).

This chain connects TRBV7-9 to TRBJ2-7, with D possibly TRBD2 on 6 matching bases. CDR1 is SEHNR and CDR2 is FQNEAQ in the germline V gene (reference sequence). V gave up 1 base and J gave up 9 bases, with 10 bases separating them. The length of the CDR3 is 12 residues. CDR3 residues: CASSLGRERQYF. In nucleotides, the CDR3 is TGTGCCAGCAGCTTAGGGAGGGAAAGGCAGTACTTC.

The chain links TRBV10-3 to TRBJ1-4, with 10 bases identical to TRBD1. CDR3 size: 15 residues. V was clipped by 6 bases and J by 6 bases; unmatched bases: 7. The germline V gene encodes CDR1 ENHRY and CDR2 SYGVKD. CDR3 in amino acids: CAIRGGGTGDEKLFF. The CDR3 bases are TGTGCCATCAGAGGGGGAGGGACAGGGGATGAAAAACTGTTTTTT.

This clone has just a few counts. The chain carries TRBV2 and TRBJ2-7; a possible D gene is TRBD1 (5 bases). V shed 4 bases and J shed 7 bases, with 14 bases lying between them. This CDR3 has 13 residues. Germline loops: CDR1 SNHLY, CDR2 FYNNEI. The CDR3 DNA reads TGTGCCAGCAGTGGGCAGGGTTTAATGGAGCAGTACTTC. Amino acids: CASSGQGLMEQYF.

On this clone: An end of the junction does not agree with germline; a read error may underlie this. This chain connects TRBV7-3 to TRBJ2-5, with D unresolved. The CDR3 runs to 15 residues. The germline CDR1 and CDR2 sequences are SGHTA and FQGTGA. As DNA, the CDR3 is TGTGCCAGCACCTTAGGGTTATGGGGCCAAGAGACCCAGTACTTC. Translated: CASTLGLWGQETQYF.

Of note for this clone: An end of the junction differs from the germline gene, which may be a read error. The rearrangement joins TRBV2 to TRBJ1-1, with TRBD1 identical over 7 bases. Germline CDR1 and CDR2: SNHLY and FYNNEI. The CDR3 sequence is 14 residues long. As DNA, the CDR3 is TGTGCCAGCAGCGAAGACAGGGCGAACACTGAAGCTTTCTTT. It codes for CASSEDRANTEAFF.

The chain is built from TRBV7-3 and TRBJ2-3, with TRBD2 matching over 16 bases. This CDR3 is built from 17 residues. V trimming: 5 bases; J trimming: 3 bases; junction bases outside the gene matches: 5. Germline CDR1 is SGHTA and CDR2 is FQGTGA. For the CDR3, the DNA is TGTGCCAGCAGCCCCGGGACTAGCGGGGGGGTAACAGATACGCAGTATTTT. Protein sequence: CASSPGTSGGVTDTQYF. The variable domain in full, with the rest retrieved from reference TRBV7-3 and TRBJ2-3, is GAGVSQTPSNKVTEKGKYVELRCDPISGHTALYWYRQSLGQGPEFLIYFQGTGAADDSGLPNDRFFAVRPEGSVSTLKIQRTERGDSAVYLCASSPGTSGGVTDTQYFGPGTRLTVL.

This sequence joins TRBV19 and TRBJ1-4, with a weak D call TRBD1 (6 bases). Deletions cut 7 bases from V and 0 bases from J, with 9 bases between. CDR1 LNHDA and CDR2 SQIVND come from the germline V gene (reference sequence). The CDR3 runs 14 residues. The CDR3 DNA reads as TGTGCCAGTAACGGGGGCCCAACTAATGAAAAACTGTTTTTT. Amino acids: CASNGGPTNEKLFF.

This clone was picked up a small number of times. The V and J genes are TRBV2 and TRBJ2-5; maybe TRBD2 (6 bases). The V gene lost 2 bases and the J gene lost 1 base, with 8 bases spanning the gap. This CDR3 has 14 amino acids. From germline, CDR1 is SNHLY and CDR2 FYNNEI. This CDR3 is CASSEPGVQETQYF. The DNA for the CDR3 is TGTGCCAGCAGTGAACCGGGGGTCCAAGAGACCCAGTACTTC.

A few counts support this clone. The chain combines TRBV5-1 with TRBJ1-6; TRBD1 agrees at 7 bases. The ends lost 2 bases at V and 7 bases at J; junction bases unmatched: 6. This CDR3 region has 15 residues. Germline V CDR1 and CDR2: SGHRS, YFSETQ. In DNA form, the CDR3 reads TGCGCCAGCAGCTTAGCCGGGACAGCCAATTCACCCCTCCACTTT. This codes for CASSLAGTANSPLHF.